The T cell receptor (beta chain) under discussion was sequenced for a study of cytomegalovirus exposure and HLA in healthy donors. The PCR made use of 60 Vbeta and 13 Jbeta primers. Profiling relied on immunoSEQ multiplex PCR, and the TCRdb table lists in-frame clones only, not all of them. Of 95,000 to 100,000 clones in the sample, about 80% were seen once. This TCR was sampled from a man aged 35-49 years in good health and CMV-seronegative. Material: PBMCs.

CDR3 region: CAISVNRKETVVNYGYTF. CDR3 bases: TGTGCCATCAGTGTCAATCGGAAGGAAACAGTAGTTAACTATGGCTACACCTTC. The chain is built from TRBV10-3 and TRBJ1-2; D remains unclear. V was shortened by 4 bases and J by 1 base, with 22 bases between the two germline ends. The CDR3 consists of 18 residues. The germline V gene encodes CDR1 ENHRY and CDR2 SYGVKD.